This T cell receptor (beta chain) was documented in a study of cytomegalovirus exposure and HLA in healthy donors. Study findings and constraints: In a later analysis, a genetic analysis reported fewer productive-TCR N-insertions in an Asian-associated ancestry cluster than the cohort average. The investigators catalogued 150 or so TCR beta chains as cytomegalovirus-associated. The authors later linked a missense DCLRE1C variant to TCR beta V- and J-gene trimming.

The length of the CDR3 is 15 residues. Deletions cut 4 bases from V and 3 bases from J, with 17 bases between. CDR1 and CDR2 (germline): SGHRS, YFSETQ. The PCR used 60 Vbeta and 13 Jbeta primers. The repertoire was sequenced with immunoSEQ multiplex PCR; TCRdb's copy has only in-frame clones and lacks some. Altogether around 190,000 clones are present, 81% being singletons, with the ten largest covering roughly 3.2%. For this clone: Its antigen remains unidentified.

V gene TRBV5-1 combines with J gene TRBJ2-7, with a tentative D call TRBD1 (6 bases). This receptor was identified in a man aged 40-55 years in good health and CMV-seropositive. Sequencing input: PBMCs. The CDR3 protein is CASSPAGTLNYEQYF. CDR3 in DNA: TGCGCCAGCAGCCCGGCCGGGACATTAAACTACGAGCAGTACTTC.